This is a list of T cell receptor beta chains from one sample in a study of Ad26.COV2.S vaccination and SARS-CoV-2 variants. The protocol was immunoSEQ multiplex PCR, while the TCRdb copy is restricted to in-frame clones and leaves out a portion. The sample consists of around 450,000 clones, over 75% of them appearing once. Material: peripheral blood, obtained in a trial of Ad26.COV2.S vaccine versus placebo. The receptors derive from a person between 18 and 65 years old who received the Ad26.COV2.S COVID-19 vaccine or a placebo. The CDR3 runs from the conserved cysteine through the conserved F or W. Fields, in order: J gene, V gene, D gene, clone size, CDR3 protein, CDR3 DNA. D genes are given only for firm matches. Rows give clone size only sometimes, using once, few, many, or a class for an expanded clone.

>TRBJ1-1|TRBV30|.|.
CAWSVETGNTEAFF
TGTGCCTGGAGTGTAGAGACAGGGAACACTGAAGCTTTCTTT
>TRBJ2-5|TRBV9|.|.
CASSASSRETQYF
TGTGCCAGCAGCGCCTCTAGCAGGGAGACCCAGTACTTC
>TRBJ1-4|TRBV7-2|.|.
CASSQFRDTNEKLFF
TGTGCCAGCAGCCAGTTTAGGGACACTAATGAAAAACTGTTTTTT
>TRBJ1-1|TRBV19|.|.
CASMSRAGTEAFF
TGTGCCAGTATGAGCAGGGCCGGTACTGAAGCTTTCTTT
>TRBJ1-1|TRBV5-1|.|.
CASSLVAGDTEAFF
TGCGCCAGCAGCTTGGTGGCAGGGGACACTGAAGCTTTCTTT
>TRBJ1-6|TRBV4-1|TRBD1|.
CASSQAGAPGQGFSFHF
TGCGCCAGCAGCCAAGCGGGGGCACCGGGACAGGGCTTTTCTTTCCACTTT
>TRBJ1-5|TRBV6-5|.|few
CASRPNRDNQPQHF
TGTGCCAGCAGACCCAACAGGGATAATCAGCCCCAGCATTTT
>TRBJ2-7|TRBV19|.|.
CASSTKGLYEQYF
TGTGCCAGTAGTACCAAGGGTCTCTACGAGCAGTACTTC
>TRBJ1-4|TRBV7-9|.|.
CASSDSSEANEKLFF
TGTGCCAGCAGCGACAGTTCCGAAGCTAATGAAAAACTGTTTTTT
>TRBJ2-5|TRBV18|.|.
CASSANRGETQYF
TGTGCCAGCTCAGCCAATCGGGGAGAGACCCAGTACTTC
>TRBJ1-6|TRBV6-6|TRBD1|.
CASTYLRGNSPLHF
TGTGCCAGCACCTACCTCAGGGGGAATTCACCCCTCCACTTT
>TRBJ1-5|TRBV15|TRBD1|.
CATSTGTGNQPQHF
TGTGCCACCAGCACCGGGACAGGGAATCAGCCCCAGCATTTT
>TRBJ2-1|TRBV9|TRBD2|.
CASSEREYYNEQFF
TGTGCCAGCAGCGAGCGGGAGTACTACAATGAGCAGTTCTTC
>TRBJ2-1|TRBV9|TRBD1|.
CASSATGTGGYNEQFF
TGTGCCAGCAGCGCAACCGGGACAGGGGGCTACAATGAGCAGTTCTTC
>TRBJ2-7|TRBV7-9|.|.
CASSLDEAYEQYF
TGTGCCAGCAGCTTAGATGAGGCCTACGAGCAGTACTTC
>TRBJ2-3|TRBV5-4|TRBD2|.
CASSPGTSLSTDTQYF
TGTGCCAGCAGTCCCGGGACTAGTTTGAGCACAGATACGCAGTATTTT
>TRBJ2-7|TRBV21-1|.|.
CASIHEQYF
TGTGCCAGCATTCATGAGCAGTACTTC
>TRBJ1-3|TRBV6-2/TRBV6-3|.|.
CASSGMTSGNTIYF
TGTGCCAGCAGTGGGATGACCTCTGGAAACACCATATATTTT
>TRBJ2-1|TRBV4-1|TRBD1|.
CASSPLTGVNEQFF
TGCGCCAGCAGCCCTCTGACAGGGGTCAATGAGCAGTTCTTC
>TRBJ2-4|TRBV7-2|TRBD1|.
CASSAQTGAPIQYF
TGTGCCAGCAGCGCCCAGACAGGGGCGCCCATTCAGTACTTC
>TRBJ1-5|TRBV2|.|.
CASSDEGYQPQHF
TGTGCCAGCAGTGATGAGGGATATCAGCCCCAGCATTTT
>TRBJ2-5|TRBV2|TRBD1|once
CASTAATGGAETQYF
TGTGCCAGTACTGCCGCGACAGGGGGAGCGGAGACCCAGTACTTC
>TRBJ2-7|TRBV9|TRBD1|once
CASSAGQGYYEQYF
TGTGCCAGCAGCGCGGGACAGGGCTACTACGAGCAGTACTTC
>TRBJ1-1|TRBV12-5|.|.
CASGLIQGGFF
TGTGCTAGTGGTTTGATCCAGGGAGGTTTCTTT
>TRBJ2-5|TRBV5-4|TRBD2|.
CASSLVPAGGVDETQYF
TGTGCCAGCAGCTTGGTCCCAGCGGGAGGGGTCGACGAGACCCAGTACTTC
>TRBJ2-5|TRBV7-8|.|.
CASSSASGVQETQYF
TGTGCCAGCAGCTCCGCCTCAGGCGTTCAAGAGACCCAGTACTTC
>TRBJ2-3|TRBV19|TRBD1|.
CASRIPGQGDADTQYF
TGTGCCAGTAGGATACCGGGACAGGGGGATGCAGATACGCAGTATTTT
>TRBJ1-1|TRBV7-2|.|.
CASSPRQRNTEAFF
TGTGCCAGCAGCCCCAGACAGCGGAACACTGAAGCTTTCTTT
>TRBJ1-2|TRBV10-3|TRBD1|.
CASSGQPYGYTF
TGTGCCTCATCGGGACAGCCCTATGGCTACACCTTC
>TRBJ2-7|TRBV5-6|.|.
CASSLEGLSYEQYF
TGTGCCAGCAGCTTGGAGGGGTTAAGCTACGAGCAGTACTTC
>TRBJ2-7|TRBV6-5|TRBD1|.
CASTSAEGQGTQYF
TGTGCCAGCACATCCGCCGAGGGACAGGGTACGCAGTACTTC
>TRBJ1-5|TRBV19|.|.
CASSAQGGRVDQPQHF
TGTGCCAGTAGCGCCCAGGGTGGCAGGGTGGATCAGCCCCAGCATTTT
>TRBJ2-3|TRBV27|.|.
CASMRGLAGTDTQYF
TGTGCCAGCATGAGGGGACTGGCAGGGACAGATACGCAGTATTTT
>TRBJ2-7|TRBV6-6|.|.
CASSYSAGSEQYF
TGTGCCAGCAGTTACTCGGCAGGCTCCGAGCAGTACTTC
>TRBJ1-1|TRBV19|TRBD1|few
CASSIVGQGSMNTEAFF
TGTGCCAGTAGTATCGTAGGACAGGGAAGCATGAACACTGAAGCTTTCTTT
>TRBJ2-3|TRBV5-4|.|once
CASSLEGLGTDTQYF
TGTGCCAGCAGCTTGGAGGGATTGGGCACAGATACGCAGTATTTT
>TRBJ1-1|TRBV19|.|.
CASSITPTTEAFF
TGTGCCAGTAGTATAACACCCACGACAGAAGCTTTCTTT
>TRBJ2-7|TRBV4-1|.|.
CASSQGTINYEQYF
TGCGCCAGCAGCCAAGGGACTATCAACTACGAGCAGTACTTC
>TRBJ2-1|TRBV4-3|TRBD2|.
CASSSRAGGYNEQFF
TGCGCCAGCAGCTCCCGAGCGGGAGGGTACAATGAGCAGTTCTTC
>TRBJ2-7|TRBV30|.|.
CAWAISGQSYEQYF
TGTGCCTGGGCAATTTCCGGACAGTCCTACGAGCAGTACTTC
>TRBJ2-7|TRBV10-3|.|.
CAISGSETSYEQYF
TGTGCCATCAGCGGAAGCGAGACCTCCTACGAGCAGTACTTC
>TRBJ2-7|TRBV7-2|.|.
CASSSEWGYEQYF
TGTGCCAGCAGCTCCGAATGGGGCTACGAGCAGTACTTC
>TRBJ2-2|TRBV5-1|TRBD2|few
CASSWGLADTGELFF
TGCGCCAGCAGCTGGGGACTAGCGGACACCGGGGAGCTGTTTTTT
>TRBJ1-2|TRBV7-9|TRBD1|.
CASSAQGADGYTF
TGTGCCAGCAGCGCACAGGGGGCTGATGGCTACACCTTC
>TRBJ2-2|TRBV19|TRBD1|.
CASSSGTGLSGELFF
TGTGCCAGTAGTTCCGGGACAGGGTTATCCGGGGAGCTGTTTTTT
>TRBJ1-2|TRBV2|TRBD1|.
CASSPQGGSYGYTF
TGTGCCAGCAGCCCCCAGGGGGGGAGTTATGGCTACACCTTC
>TRBJ1-4|TRBV4-3|.|.
CASSQDWLGELFF
TGCGCCAGCAGCCAAGATTGGCTAGGGGAACTGTTTTTT
>TRBJ2-5|TRBV4-3|TRBD1|.
CASSQETGGETQYF
TGCGCCAGCAGCCAAGAAACAGGGGGGGAGACCCAGTACTTC
>TRBJ2-1|TRBV27|TRBD2|.
CASSLGGSMYNEQFF
TGTGCCAGCAGTTTAGGCGGGAGCATGTACAATGAGCAGTTCTTC
>TRBJ1-6|TRBV6-5|.|.
CASKGSGHRNSPLHF
TGTGCCAGCAAAGGGTCCGGGCACCGTAATTCACCCCTCCACTTT
>TRBJ1-2|TRBV18|TRBD1|.
CASSPTGKANYGYTF
TGTGCCAGCTCACCGACAGGGAAGGCTAACTATGGCTACACCTTC
>TRBJ2-2|TRBV4-3|.|.
CASSQAVSGLRTGELFF
TGCGCCAGCAGCCAAGCTGTTTCGGGACTGAGAACCGGGGAGCTGTTTTTT
>TRBJ1-2|TRBV2|TRBD1|.
CASSRDRGVGGYTF
TGTGCCAGCAGTCGGGACAGGGGAGTAGGTGGCTACACCTTC
>TRBJ1-2|TRBV7-8|.|.
CASSRTDSSNYGYTF
TGTGCCAGCAGCCGCACGGACAGCTCTAACTATGGCTACACCTTC
>TRBJ2-1|TRBV4-3|TRBD2|once
CASSQTRSGRDNEQFF
TGCGCCAGCAGCCAGACGCGTAGCGGGAGAGACAATGAGCAGTTCTTC